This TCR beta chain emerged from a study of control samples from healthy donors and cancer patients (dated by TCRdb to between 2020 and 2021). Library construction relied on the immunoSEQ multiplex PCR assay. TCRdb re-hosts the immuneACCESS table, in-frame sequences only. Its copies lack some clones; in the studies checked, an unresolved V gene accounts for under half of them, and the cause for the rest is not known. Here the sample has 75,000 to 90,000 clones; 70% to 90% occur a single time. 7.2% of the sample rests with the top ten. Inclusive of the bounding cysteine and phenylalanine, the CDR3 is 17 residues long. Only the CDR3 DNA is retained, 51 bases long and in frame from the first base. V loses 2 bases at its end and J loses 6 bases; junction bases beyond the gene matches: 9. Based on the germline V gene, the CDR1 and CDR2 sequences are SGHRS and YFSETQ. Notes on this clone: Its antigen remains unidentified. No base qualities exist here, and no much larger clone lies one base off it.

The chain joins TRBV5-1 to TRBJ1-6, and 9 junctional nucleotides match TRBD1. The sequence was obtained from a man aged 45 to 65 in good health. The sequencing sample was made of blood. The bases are TGCGCCAGCAGCTTCCAAACAGGGGGCGCGGGTAATTCACCCCTCCACTTT. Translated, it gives CASSFQTGGAGNSPLHF.